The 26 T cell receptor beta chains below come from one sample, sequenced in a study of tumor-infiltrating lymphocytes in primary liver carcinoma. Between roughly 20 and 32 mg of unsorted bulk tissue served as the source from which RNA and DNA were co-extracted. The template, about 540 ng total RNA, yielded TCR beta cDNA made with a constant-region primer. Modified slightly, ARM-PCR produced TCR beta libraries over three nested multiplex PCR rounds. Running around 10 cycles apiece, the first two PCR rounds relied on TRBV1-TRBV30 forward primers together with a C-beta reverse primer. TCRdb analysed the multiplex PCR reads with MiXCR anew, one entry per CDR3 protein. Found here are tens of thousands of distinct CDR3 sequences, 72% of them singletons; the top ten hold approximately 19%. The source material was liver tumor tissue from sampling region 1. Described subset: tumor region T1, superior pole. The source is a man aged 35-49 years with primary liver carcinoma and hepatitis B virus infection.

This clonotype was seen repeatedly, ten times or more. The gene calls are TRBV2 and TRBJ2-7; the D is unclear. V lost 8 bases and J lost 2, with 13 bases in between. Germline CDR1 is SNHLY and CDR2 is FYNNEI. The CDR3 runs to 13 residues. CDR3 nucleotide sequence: TGTGCCAGCGAGGAGACAAATGCCTACGAGCAGTACTTC. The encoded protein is CASEETNAYEQYF.

The CDR3 loop is CASSPAREIAGELFF. The CDR3 DNA is TGTGCCAGCTCACCAGCGCGGGAGATAGCCGGGGAGCTGTTTTTT. The chain combines TRBV18 with TRBJ2-2, with 7 bases that match TRBD2. V dropped 2 bases and J dropped 6; count of bases not matched to a gene: 6. The germline CDR1 and CDR2 sequences are KGHSH and LQKENI. This CDR3 has 15 residues.

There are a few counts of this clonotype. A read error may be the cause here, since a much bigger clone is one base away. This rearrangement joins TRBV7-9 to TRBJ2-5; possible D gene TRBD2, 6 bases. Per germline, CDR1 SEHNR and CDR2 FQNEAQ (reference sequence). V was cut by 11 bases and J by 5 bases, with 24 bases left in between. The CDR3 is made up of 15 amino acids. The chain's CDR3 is CAGTLMGGEGETQYF. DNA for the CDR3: TGTGCCGGCACCCTCATGGGGGGAGAGGGCGAGACCCAGTACTTC. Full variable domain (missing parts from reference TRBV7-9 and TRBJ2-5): DTGVSQNPRHKITKRGQNVTFRCDPISEHNRLYWYRQTLGQGPEFLTYFQNEAQLEKSRLLSDRFSAERPKGSFSTLEIQRTEQGDSAMYLCAGTLMGGEGETQYFGPGTRLLVL.

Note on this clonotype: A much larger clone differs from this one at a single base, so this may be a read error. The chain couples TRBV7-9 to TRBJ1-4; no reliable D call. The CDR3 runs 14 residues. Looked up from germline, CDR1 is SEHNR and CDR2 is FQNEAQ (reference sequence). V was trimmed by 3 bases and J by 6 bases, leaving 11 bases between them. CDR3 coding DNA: TGTGCCAGCAGCTTGTCCAGTGTATATGAAAAACTGTTTTTT. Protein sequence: CASSLSSVYEKLFF.

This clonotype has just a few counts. CDR3: CSATDSVNYGYTF. The CDR3 DNA reads as TGCAGTGCTACGGACAGTGTGAACTATGGCTACACCTTC. The chain is built from TRBV20-1 and TRBJ1-2; D might be TRBD1 (6 bases). The V end was cut by 4 bases, the J end by 2 bases, with 11 bases between. Germline CDR1 is DFQATT and CDR2 is SNEGSKA (reference sequence). The CDR3 length is 13 residues.

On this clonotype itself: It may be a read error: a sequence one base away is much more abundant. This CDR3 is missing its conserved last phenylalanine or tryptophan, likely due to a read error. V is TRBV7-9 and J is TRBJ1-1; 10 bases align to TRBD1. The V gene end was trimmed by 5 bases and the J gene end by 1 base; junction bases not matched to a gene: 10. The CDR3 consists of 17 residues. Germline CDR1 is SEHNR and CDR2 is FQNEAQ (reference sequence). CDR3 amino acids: CASSQPPGQGWNTEAFI. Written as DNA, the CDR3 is TGTGCCAGCAGCCAACCCCCGGGACAGGGGTGGAACACTGAAGCTTTCATT.

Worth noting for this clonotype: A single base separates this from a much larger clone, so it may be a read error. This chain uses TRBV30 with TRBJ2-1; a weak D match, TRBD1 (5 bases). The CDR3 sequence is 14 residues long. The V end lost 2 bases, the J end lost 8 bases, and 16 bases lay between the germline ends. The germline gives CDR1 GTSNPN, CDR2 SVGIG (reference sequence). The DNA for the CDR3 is TGTGCCTGGAGTTTCGTGGCAGGGAACGATGAGCAGTTCTTC. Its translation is CAWSFVAGNDEQFF.

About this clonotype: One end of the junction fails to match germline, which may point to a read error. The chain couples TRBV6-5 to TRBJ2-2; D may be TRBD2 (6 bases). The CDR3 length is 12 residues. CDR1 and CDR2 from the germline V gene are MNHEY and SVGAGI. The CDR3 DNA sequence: TGTGCCAGTAGGGAGAGGGGCGGGGACCTGTTTTTT. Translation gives CASRERGGDLFF.

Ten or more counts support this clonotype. The CDR3 reads CASSPLYSTQETQYF. In DNA form, the CDR3 reads TGTGCCAGCAGCCCCCTCTACAGTACTCAAGAGACCCAGTACTTC. The chain carries TRBV7-8 and TRBJ2-5; D ambiguous. V was trimmed by 5 bases and J by 2 bases, leaving 15 bases between them. Per the germline V gene, CDR1 is SGHVS and CDR2 is FQNEAQ. This CDR3 comprises 15 residues.

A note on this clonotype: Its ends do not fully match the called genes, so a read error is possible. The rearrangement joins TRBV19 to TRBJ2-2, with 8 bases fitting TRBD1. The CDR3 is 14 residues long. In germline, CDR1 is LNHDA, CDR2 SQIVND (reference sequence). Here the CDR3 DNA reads TGTACCAGCAGACAGGGGACCGACACCGGGGAGCTGTTTTTT. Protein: CTSRQGTDTGELFF.

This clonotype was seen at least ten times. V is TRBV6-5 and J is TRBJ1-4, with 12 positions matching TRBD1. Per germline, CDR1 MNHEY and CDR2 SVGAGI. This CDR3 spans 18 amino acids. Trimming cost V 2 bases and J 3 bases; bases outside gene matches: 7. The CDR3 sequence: CASSYRKGQGAPNEKLFF. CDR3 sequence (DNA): TGTGCCAGCAGTTACCGTAAGGGACAGGGGGCTCCTAATGAAAAACTGTTTTTT.

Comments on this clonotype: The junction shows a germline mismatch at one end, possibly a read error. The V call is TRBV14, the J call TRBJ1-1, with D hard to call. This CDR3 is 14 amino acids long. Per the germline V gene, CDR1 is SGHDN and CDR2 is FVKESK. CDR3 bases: TGTGCCAGCAGCCGAGACTCTATCAACACCGAAGCTCTCTTT. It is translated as CASSRDSINTEALF. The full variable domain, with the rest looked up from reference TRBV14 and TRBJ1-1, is EAGVTQFPSHSVIEKGQTVTLRCDPISGHDNLYWYRRVMGKEIKFLLHFVKESKQDESGMPNNRFLAERTGGTYSTLKVQPAELEDSGVYFCASSRDSINTEALFGQGTRLTVV.

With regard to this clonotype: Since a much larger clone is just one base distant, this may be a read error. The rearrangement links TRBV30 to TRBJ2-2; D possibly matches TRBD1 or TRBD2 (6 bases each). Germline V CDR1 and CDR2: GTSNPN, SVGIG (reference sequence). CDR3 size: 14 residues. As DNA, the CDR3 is TGTGCCTGGGGGGCGGGACACTCCACCGGGGAGCTGCTTTTT. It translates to CAWGAGHSTGELLF. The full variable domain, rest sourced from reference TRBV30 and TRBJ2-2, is SQTIHQWPATLVQPVGSPLSLECTVEGTSNPNLYWYRQAAGRGLQLLFYSVGIGQISSEVPQNLSASRPQDRQFILSSKKLLLSDSGFYLCAWGAGHSTGELLFGEGSRLTVL.

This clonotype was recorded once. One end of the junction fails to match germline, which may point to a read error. The CDR3 spells CASISKGELSNQPQHF. In nucleotides, the CDR3 is TGTGCCAGCATTAGCAAGGGGGAGTTAAGCAACCAGCCCCAGCATTTT. The chain is built from TRBV6-1 and TRBJ1-5; D possibly corresponds to TRBD1 (6 bases). The germline V gene has CDR1 MNHNS and CDR2 SASEGT. This CDR3 region has 16 residues.

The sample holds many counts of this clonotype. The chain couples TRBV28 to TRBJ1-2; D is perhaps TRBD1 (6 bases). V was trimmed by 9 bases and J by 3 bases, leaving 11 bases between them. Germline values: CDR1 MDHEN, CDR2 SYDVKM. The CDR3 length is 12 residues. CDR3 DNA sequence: TGTGCCAGTTCCGAGGGGGACTATGGCTACACCTTC. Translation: CASSEGDYGYTF.

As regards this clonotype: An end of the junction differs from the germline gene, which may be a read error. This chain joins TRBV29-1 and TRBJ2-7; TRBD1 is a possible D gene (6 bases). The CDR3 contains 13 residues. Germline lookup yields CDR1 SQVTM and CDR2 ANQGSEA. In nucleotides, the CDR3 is TGCAGCGCAAGGCGGACAGTCCATAACGAGAAGTACTTC. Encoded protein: CSARRTVHNEKYF.

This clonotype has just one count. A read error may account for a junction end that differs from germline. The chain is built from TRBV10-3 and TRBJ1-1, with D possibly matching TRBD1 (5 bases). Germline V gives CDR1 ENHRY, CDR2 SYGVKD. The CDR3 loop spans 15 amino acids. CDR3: CVIRQVRGDHPEGFF. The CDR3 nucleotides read TGTGTCATCAGGCAAGTGCGAGGGGATCATCCTGAAGGTTTCTTT.

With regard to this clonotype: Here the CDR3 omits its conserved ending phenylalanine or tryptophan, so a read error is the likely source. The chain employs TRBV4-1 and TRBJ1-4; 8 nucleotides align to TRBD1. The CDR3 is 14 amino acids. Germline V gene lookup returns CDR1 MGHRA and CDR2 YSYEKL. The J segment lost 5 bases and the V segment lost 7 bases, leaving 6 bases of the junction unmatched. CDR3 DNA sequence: TGCGCCAGCAACCCGGACAGGGTAAATGAAAAACTGTTTCTT. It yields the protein CASNPDRVNEKLFL.

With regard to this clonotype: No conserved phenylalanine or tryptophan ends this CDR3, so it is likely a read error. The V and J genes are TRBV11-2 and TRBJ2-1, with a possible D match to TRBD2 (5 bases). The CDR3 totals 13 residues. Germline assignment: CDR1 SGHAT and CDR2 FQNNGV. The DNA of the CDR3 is TGTACCAGCAGCTTAGAGGTGGGAGTTGAGCAGTTCCTC. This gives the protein CTSSLEVGVEQFL.

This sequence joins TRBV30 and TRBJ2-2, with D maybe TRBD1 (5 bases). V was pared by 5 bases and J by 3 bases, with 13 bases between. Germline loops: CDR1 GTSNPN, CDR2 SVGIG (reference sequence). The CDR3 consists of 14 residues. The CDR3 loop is CAWAGQVHTGELFF. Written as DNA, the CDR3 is TGTGCCTGGGCTGGACAAGTCCACACCGGGGAGCTGTTTTTT.

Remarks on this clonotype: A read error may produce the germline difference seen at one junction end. CDR3 DNA: TGTGCCTGCAGCCGTACAGATTACAGTGTGCAGTTCTTC. It is translated as CACSRTDYSVQFF. J is TRBJ2-1 and V is TRBV11-3; no definite D call. This CDR3 contains 13 residues. Germline V gene sequence: CDR1 SGHNT, CDR2 YENEEA.

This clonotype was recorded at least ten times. CDR3 DNA: TGTGCCAGCAGCTCCGAGCGGGCGAACACCGGGGAGCTGTTTTTT. Encoded protein: CASSSERANTGELFF. The chain couples TRBV4-2 to TRBJ2-2, with D possibly TRBD2 on 6 matching bases. In germline, CDR1 is LGHNA, CDR2 YNFKEQ. This CDR3 contains 15 residues. Trimming removed 5 bases at V and 0 bases at J, with 10 bases between.

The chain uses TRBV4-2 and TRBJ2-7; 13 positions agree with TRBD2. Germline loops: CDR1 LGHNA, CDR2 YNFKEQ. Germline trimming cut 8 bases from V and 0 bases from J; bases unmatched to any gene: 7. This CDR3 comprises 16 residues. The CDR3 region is CASGELAGGSSYEQYF. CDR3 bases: TGTGCCAGCGGTGAACTAGCGGGAGGGTCCTCCTACGAGCAGTACTTC.

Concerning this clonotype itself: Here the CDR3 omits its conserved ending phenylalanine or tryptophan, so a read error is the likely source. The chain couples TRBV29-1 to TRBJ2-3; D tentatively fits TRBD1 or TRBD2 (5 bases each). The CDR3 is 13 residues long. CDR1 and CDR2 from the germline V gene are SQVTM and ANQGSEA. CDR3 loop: CSVEEGVGDMQYL. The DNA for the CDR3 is TGCAGCGTTGAAGAGGGAGTGGGGGATATGCAGTATTTA.

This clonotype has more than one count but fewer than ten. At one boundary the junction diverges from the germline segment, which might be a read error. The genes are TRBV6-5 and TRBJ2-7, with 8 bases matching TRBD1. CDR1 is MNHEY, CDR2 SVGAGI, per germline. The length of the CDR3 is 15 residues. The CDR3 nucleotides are TGTGCCAGCAGTTACGCCTCAGACGTGACAGGGGAGCGGTACTTC. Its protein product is CASSYASDVTGERYF.

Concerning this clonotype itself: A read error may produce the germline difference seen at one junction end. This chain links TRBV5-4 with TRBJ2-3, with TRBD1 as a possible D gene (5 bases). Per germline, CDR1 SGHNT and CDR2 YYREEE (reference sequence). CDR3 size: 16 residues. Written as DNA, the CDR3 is TGTGCCGGCAGCTTACGGGTCTCAGGTGGGGCAGATACGCGGTATTTT. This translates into CAGSLRVSGGADTRYF.